The clone carrying this T cell receptor beta chain showed up just a few times. The data stem from a study of blood T cell repertoires in COVID-19. About the study: COVID-19 samples collected from the United States, Italy and Spain covered acute and convalescent phases.

How the authors handled the data: Nucleated cell counts were estimated from reference gene primer amplification. Data came from immunoSEQ multiplex PCR; TCRdb stores just in-frame clones and leaves some out. V and J calls and clone size are copied from that table; D and trimming were computed from the DNA. The sample carries fewer than 350,000 clones, around 85% recorded once. Trimming cost V 6 bases and J 6 bases; bases outside gene matches: 7. The CDR3 is 13 residues long. Germline CDR1 and CDR2: LNHDA and SQIVND (reference sequence). This chain joins TRBV19 and TRBJ1-1; 7 bases fit TRBD1. This clonotype originated in a woman in her forties or fifties who had recovered from COVID-19. The source material was PBMCs or T cells enriched from blood (not recorded which). The CDR3 DNA sequence: TGTGCCAGTAGCCAGACAGGGTGGGCTGAAGCTTTCTTT. Translation gives CASSQTGWAEAFF. Filled out from reference TRBV19 and TRBJ1-1, the complete variable domain reads DGGITQSPKYLFRKEGQNVTLSCEQNLNHDAMYWYRQDPGQGLRLIYYSQIVNDFQKGDIAEGYSVSREKKESFPLTVTSAQKNPTAFYLCASSQTGWAEAFFGQGTRLTVV.